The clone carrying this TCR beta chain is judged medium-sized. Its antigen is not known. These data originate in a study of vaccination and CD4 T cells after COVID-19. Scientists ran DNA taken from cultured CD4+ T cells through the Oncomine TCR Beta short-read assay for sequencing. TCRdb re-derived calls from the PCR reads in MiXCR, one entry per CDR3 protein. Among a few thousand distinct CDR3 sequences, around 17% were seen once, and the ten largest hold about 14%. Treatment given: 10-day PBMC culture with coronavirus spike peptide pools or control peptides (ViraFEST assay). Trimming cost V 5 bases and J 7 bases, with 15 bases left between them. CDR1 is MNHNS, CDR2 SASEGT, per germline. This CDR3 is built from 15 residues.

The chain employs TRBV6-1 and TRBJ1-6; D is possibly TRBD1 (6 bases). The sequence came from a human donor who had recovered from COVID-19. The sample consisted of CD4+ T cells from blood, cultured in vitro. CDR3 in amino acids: CASSRDIQRNSPLHF. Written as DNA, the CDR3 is TGTGCCAGCAGTAGGGACATACAGAGGAATTCACCCCTCCACTTT.